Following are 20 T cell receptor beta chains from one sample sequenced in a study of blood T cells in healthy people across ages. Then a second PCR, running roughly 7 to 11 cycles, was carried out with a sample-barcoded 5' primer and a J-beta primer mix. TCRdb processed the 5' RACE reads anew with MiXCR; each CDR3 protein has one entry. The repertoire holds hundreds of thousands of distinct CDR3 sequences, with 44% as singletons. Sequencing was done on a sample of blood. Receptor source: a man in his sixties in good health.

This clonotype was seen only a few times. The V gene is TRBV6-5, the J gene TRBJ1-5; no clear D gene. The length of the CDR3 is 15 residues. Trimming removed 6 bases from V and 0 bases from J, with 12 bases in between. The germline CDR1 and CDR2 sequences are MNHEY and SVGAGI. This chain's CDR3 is CASRFLRDSNQPQHF. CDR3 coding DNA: TGTGCCAGCAGGTTCCTGCGGGATAGCAATCAGCCCCAGCATTTT.

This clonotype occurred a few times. In DNA, the CDR3 is TGCAGCGTCGGACAGGGTGATCAGCCCCAGCATTTT. It translates to CSVGQGDQPQHF. This sequence joins TRBV29-1 and TRBJ1-5; 8 bases fit TRBD1. CDR3 length equals 12 residues. CDR1 and CDR2 from the germline V gene are SQVTM and ANQGSEA. V shed 6 bases and J 5 bases; nucleotides not matched to a gene: 3.

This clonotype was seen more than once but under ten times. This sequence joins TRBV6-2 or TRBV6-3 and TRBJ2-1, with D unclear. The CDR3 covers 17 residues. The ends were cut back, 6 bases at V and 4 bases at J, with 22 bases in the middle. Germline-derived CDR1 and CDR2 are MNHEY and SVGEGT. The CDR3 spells CASRGSLGRDGYNEQFF. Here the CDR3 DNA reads TGTGCCAGCAGGGGGTCACTGGGCAGAGACGGATACAATGAGCAGTTCTTC.

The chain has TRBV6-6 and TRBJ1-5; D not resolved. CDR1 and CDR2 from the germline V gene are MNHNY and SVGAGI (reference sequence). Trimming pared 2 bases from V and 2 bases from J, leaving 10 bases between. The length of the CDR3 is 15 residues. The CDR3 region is CASSYRRGGNQPQHF. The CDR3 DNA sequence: TGTGCCAGCAGTTACCGCAGAGGTGGCAATCAGCCCCAGCATTTT.

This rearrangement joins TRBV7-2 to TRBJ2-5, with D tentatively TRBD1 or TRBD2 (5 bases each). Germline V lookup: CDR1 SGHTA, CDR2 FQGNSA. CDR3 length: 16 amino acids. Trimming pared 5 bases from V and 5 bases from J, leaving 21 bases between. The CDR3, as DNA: TGTGCCAGCAGCCGAACGCAACTAGGGGTGTGGGAGACCCAGTACTTC. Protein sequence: CASSRTQLGVWETQYF.

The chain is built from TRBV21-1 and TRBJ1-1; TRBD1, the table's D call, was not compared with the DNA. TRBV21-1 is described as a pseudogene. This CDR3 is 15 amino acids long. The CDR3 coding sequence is TGTGCCAGCAGCACCCGACAGGGGGCGTCCACTGAAGCTTTCTTT. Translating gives CASSTRQGASTEAFF.

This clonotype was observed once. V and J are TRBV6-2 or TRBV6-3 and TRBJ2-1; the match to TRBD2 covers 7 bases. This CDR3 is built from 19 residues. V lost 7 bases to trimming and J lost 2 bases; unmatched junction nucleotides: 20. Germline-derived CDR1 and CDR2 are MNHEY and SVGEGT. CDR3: CASKIAGTIGGKTYNEQFF. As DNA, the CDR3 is TGTGCCAGCAAAATTGCCGGGACTATCGGGGGGAAGACCTACAATGAGCAGTTCTTC.

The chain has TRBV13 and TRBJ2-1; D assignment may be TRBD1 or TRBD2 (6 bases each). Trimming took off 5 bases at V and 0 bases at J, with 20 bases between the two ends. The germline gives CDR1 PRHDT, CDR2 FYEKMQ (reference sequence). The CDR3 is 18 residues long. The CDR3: CASSQRVVGGRSYNEQFF. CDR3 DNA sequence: TGTGCCAGCAGCCAGCGGGTAGTAGGGGGACGCTCCTACAATGAGCAGTTCTTC.

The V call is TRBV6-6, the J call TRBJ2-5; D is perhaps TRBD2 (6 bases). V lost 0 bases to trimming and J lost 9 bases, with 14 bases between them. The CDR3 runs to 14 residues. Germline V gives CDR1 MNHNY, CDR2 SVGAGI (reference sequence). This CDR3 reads CASSYSGEAASQYF. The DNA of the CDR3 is TGTGCCAGCAGTTACTCAGGGGAGGCGGCTTCCCAGTACTTC.

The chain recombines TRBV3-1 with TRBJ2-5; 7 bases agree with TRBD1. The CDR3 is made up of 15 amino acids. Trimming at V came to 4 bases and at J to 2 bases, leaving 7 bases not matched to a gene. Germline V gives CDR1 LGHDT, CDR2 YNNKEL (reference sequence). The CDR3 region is CASSLGQEKQETQYF. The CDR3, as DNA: TGTGCCAGCAGCCTCGGACAGGAGAAACAAGAGACCCAGTACTTC.

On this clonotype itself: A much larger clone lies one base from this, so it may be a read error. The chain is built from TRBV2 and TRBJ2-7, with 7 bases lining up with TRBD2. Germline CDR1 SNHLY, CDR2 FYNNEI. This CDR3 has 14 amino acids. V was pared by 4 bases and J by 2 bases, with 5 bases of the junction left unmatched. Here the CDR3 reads CASSVSGATYEQYF. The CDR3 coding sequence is TGTGCCAGCAGTGTAAGCGGGGCCACCTACGAGCAGTACTTC.

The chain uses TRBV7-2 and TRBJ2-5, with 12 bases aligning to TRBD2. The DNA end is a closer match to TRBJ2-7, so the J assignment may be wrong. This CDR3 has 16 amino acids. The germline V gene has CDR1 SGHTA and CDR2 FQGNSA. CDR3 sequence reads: CASSLVSGLAGGEQYF. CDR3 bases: TGTGCCAGCAGCTTAGTGTCGGGACTAGCGGGCGGCGAGCAGTACTTC.

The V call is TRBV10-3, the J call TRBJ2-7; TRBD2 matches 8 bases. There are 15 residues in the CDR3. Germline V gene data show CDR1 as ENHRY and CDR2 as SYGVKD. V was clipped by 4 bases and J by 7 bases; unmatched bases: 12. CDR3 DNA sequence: TGTGCCATCAGTGCAACTCAGCGGGGGTCTACGGAGCAGTACTTC. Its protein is CAISATQRGSTEQYF.

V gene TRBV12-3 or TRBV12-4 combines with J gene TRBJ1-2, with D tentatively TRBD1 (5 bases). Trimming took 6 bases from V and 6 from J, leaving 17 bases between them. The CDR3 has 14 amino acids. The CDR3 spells CASSRTEGRHGYTF. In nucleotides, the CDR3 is TGTGCCAGCAGCCGAACAGAGGGGCGGCATGGCTACACCTTC.

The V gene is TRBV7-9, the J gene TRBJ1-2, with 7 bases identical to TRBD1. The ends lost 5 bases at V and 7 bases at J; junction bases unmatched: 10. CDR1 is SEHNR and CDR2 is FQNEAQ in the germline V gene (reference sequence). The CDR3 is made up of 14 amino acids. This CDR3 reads CASSQIQGVRGYTF. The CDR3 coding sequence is TGTGCCAGCAGCCAAATTCAGGGGGTTCGTGGCTACACCTTC. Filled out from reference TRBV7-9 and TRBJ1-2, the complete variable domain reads DTGVSQNPRHKITKRGQNVTFRCDPISEHNRLYWYRQTLGQGPEFLTYFQNEAQLEKSRLLSDRFSAERPKGSFSTLEIQRTEQGDSAMYLCASSQIQGVRGYTFGSGTRLTVV.

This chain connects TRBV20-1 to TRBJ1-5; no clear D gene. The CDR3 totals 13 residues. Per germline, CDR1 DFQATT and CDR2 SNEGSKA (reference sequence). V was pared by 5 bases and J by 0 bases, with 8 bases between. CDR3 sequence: CSAQVYSNQPQHF. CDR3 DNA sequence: TGCAGTGCTCAGGTCTATAGCAATCAGCCCCAGCATTTT.

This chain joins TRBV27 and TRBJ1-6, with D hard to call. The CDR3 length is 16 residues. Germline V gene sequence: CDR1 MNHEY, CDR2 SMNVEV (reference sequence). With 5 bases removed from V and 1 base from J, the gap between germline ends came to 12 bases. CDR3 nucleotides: TGTGCCAGCAGTCATAAAGTACGTTCCTATAATTCACCCCTCCACTTT. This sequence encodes CASSHKVRSYNSPLHF.

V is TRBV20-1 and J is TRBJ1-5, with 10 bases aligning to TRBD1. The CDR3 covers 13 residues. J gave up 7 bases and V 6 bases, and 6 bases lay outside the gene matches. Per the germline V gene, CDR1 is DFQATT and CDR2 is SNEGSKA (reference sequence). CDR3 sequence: CSASGQGVQPQHF. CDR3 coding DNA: TGCAGTGCCTCCGGACAGGGGGTCCAGCCCCAGCATTTT.

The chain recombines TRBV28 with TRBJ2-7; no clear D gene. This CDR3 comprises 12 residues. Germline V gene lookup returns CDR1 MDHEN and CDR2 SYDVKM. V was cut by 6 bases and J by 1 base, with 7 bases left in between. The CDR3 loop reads CASRSRSYEQYF. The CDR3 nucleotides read TGTGCCAGCAGGTCCAGATCCTACGAGCAGTACTTC.

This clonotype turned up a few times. CDR3 in amino acids: CASSVTAATNEKLFF. The DNA of the CDR3 is TGTGCCAGCAGCGTTACGGCTGCAACTAATGAAAAACTGTTTTTT. The rearrangement links TRBV9 to TRBJ1-4; D is unclear. The CDR3 is made up of 15 amino acids. Germline V gene lookup returns CDR1 SGDLS and CDR2 YYNGEE. Deletions cut 2 bases from V and 0 bases from J, with 8 bases between.